These T cell receptor beta chains were read from a single sample in a study of monozygotic twins with inflammatory bowel disease. TCRdb reprocessed the 5' RACE reads, keeping one entry per CDR3 protein, no DNA. This sample's table has around 410,000 distinct CDR3 sequences. The sample comprised blood. These receptors were taken from a human donor with ulcerative colitis or Crohn's disease, or a healthy co-twin of an affected twin (not recorded which). Both conserved end residues are part of each CDR3. The order of the fields is V gene, J gene, CDR3 protein.

V: TRBV9; J: TRBJ1-1; CDR3: CASSATPMGTEAFF
V: TRBV20-1; J: TRBJ2-3; CDR3: CSARVWGRTDTQYF
V: TRBV12-3/TRBV12-4; J: TRBJ2-7; CDR3: CASRPQLDSYEQYF
V: TRBV5-1; J: TRBJ2-7; CDR3: CASSLMSSEQYF
V: TRBV18; J: TRBJ1-4; CDR3: CASSPRQGFYEKLFF
V: TRBV5-4; J: TRBJ2-1; CDR3: CASSPTDHNEQFF
V: TRBV6-4; J: TRBJ2-1; CDR3: CASSRTGNYNEQFF
V: TRBV24-1; J: TRBJ2-3; CDR3: CATSDSGQGSNTQYF
V: TRBV6-2/TRBV6-3; J: TRBJ1-1; CDR3: CASRIRGGWSTEAFF
V: TRBV9; J: TRBJ2-1; CDR3: CASSVSAGNRNEQFF
V: TRBV24-1; J: TRBJ2-5; CDR3: CATSDSGASEKARYF
V: TRBV18; J: TRBJ2-7; CDR3: CASSHRDRSFVQYF
V: TRBV27; J: TRBJ2-3; CDR3: CASSVRRDPITRTDTQYF
V: TRBV30; J: TRBJ2-2; CDR3: CASRAASTGELFF
V: TRBV6-6; J: TRBJ1-1; CDR3: CASSYTNEAFF
V: TRBV20-1; J: TRBJ2-5; CDR3: CSATRGTSGKETQYF
V: TRBV5-1; J: TRBJ2-1; CDR3: CASTVPAGNEQFF
V: TRBV20-1; J: TRBJ2-1; CDR3: CSASGSMVNNEQFF
V: TRBV28; J: TRBJ1-3; CDR3: CASSSPQNTIYF
V: TRBV27; J: TRBJ2-7; CDR3: CASSLAESGEQYF
V: TRBV2; J: TRBJ2-7; CDR3: CASRTGTELIEQYF
V: TRBV12-3/TRBV12-4; J: TRBJ2-7; CDR3: CASSRYGGGREQYF
V: TRBV27; J: TRBJ2-4; CDR3: CASSYNSAKNIQYF
V: TRBV20-1; J: TRBJ1-1; CDR3: CRVDRGGTEAFF
V: TRBV15; J: TRBJ2-7; CDR3: CATSRDGGLAGEQYF
V: TRBV7-6; J: TRBJ2-6; CDR3: CASSLGSRAGANVLTF
V: TRBV5-1; J: TRBJ2-5; CDR3: CASSATGNQETQYF
V: TRBV29-1; J: TRBJ1-1; CDR3: CSGGLNTEAFF
V: TRBV9; J: TRBJ2-7; CDR3: CASSVGASGMYEQYF
V: TRBV28; J: TRBJ1-2; CDR3: CASSRANYGYTF
V: TRBV2; J: TRBJ2-1; CDR3: CASILADYNEQFF
V: TRBV20-1; J: TRBJ2-1; CDR3: CSATIGTSGHEQFF
V: TRBV5-5; J: TRBJ1-6; CDR3: CASSLGEGINSPLHF
V: TRBV29-1; J: TRBJ2-5; CDR3: CSARTGQETQYF
V: TRBV6-5; J: TRBJ1-6; CDR3: CASSSPGENSPLHF
V: TRBV28; J: TRBJ2-2; CDR3: CASSRRGDSGELFF
V: TRBV3-1; J: TRBJ2-3; CDR3: CASRLGTLSTDTQYF
V: TRBV14; J: TRBJ2-1; CDR3: CASSPNNGRAYNEQFF
V: TRBV4-3; J: TRBJ2-7; CDR3: CASSQERGGSYEQYF
V: TRBV18; J: TRBJ1-1; CDR3: CASSRSSPGPFQEAFF
V: TRBV10-2; J: TRBJ2-1; CDR3: CASSESKSGGDNEQFF
V: TRBV3-1; J: TRBJ2-4; CDR3: CASSPTAKNIQYF
V: TRBV4-1; J: TRBJ2-1; CDR3: CASSLTRAEYNEQFF
V: TRBV29-1; J: TRBJ2-7; CDR3: CSVGQAVPYEQYF
V: TRBV5-1; J: TRBJ1-3; CDR3: CASSLDPDSGNTIYF
V: TRBV27; J: TRBJ1-6; CDR3: CASSMPRGSCNSPLHF
V: TRBV11-2; J: TRBJ2-1; CDR3: CASSLGFGANEQFF
V: TRBV5-4; J: TRBJ2-2; CDR3: CASSLVGTSNTGELFF
V: TRBV6-1; J: TRBJ2-3; CDR3: CASSPRDLSTDTQYF